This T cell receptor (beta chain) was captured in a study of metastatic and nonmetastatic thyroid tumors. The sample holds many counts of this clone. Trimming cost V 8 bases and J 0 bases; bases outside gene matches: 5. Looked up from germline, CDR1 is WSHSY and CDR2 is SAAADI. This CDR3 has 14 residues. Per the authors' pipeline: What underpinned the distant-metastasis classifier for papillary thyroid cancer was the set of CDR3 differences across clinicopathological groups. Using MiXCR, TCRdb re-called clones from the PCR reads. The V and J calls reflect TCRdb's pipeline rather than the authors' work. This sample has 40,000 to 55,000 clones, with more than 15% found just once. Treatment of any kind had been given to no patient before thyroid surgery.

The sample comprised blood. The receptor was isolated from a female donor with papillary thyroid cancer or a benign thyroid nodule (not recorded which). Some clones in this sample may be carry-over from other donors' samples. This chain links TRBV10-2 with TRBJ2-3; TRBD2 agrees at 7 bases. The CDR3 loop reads CASGPSGSTDTQYF. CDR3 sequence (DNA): TGCGCCAGCGGTCCTAGCGGCAGCACAGATACGCAGTATTTT.